This T cell receptor (beta chain) stems from a study of cytomegalovirus exposure and HLA in healthy donors (dated by TCRdb to 2016 to 2017). For the wider study: An earlier analysis of roughly 500 of the donors reported 276 Gb of sequence data and 95 million to 140 million unique TCR beta sequences obtained from around 170 million T cells. An early release that covered some 630 HLA-typed donors contained around 330 gigabases of sequencing data and 65 million to 100 million unique TCR sequences. Of the roughly 410 genotyped donors, roughly 80% were placed in the genetic ancestry cluster associated with self-reported Caucasian donors. The study aimed to test whether cataloging public T cell receptors could reveal signatures of past pathogen exposure. The T cell repertoires of 666 subjects were profiled by immunosequencing and related to cytomegalovirus serostatus. Along with the approximately 700-subject first cohort, a separate validation cohort of over a hundred different subjects was used. High-throughput TCR immunosequencing, statistical association of individual TCRs with disease status, and machine learning were combined to predict cytomegalovirus infection status. A later analysis re-examined previously published TCR beta repertoires from more than 550 donors and added high-resolution HLA genotyping to investigate patterns of TCR occurrence. Rather than using new phenotypic data, the later analysis identified candidate immune exposures from TCR beta sequences and from how often those sequences occurred across donors. An earlier analysis of approximately 630 of the donors applied high-throughput TCR beta sequencing to assess whether each TCR beta V gene segment acted as functional or pseudogenic. Alongside the repertoire data, information on donor age, sex, ethnicity and CMV serostatus was compiled. Genome-wide SNP genotypes for about three fifths of the 666 donors were used in a later genetic analysis, which treated that subset as a discovery cohort. Every repertoire in the discovery cohort had been generated on one and the same sequencing platform. HLA typing covered class I and class II loci at four-digit resolution. Typing coverage varied by locus: roughly 620-640 donors for A, B, C, DRB1 and DQB1; approximately 560 for DQA1; approximately 570 for DPA1; approximately 450 for DPB1. Because of strong linkage in the cohort, roughly five DR-DQ haplotypes were treated as single units for association and clustering. Among around 400 genotyped donors of the cohort, an average of around 240,000 unique TCR beta nucleotide sequences were sequenced per donor, approximately 20% of them non-productive.

Libraries came from the immunoSEQ multiplex PCR assay. The multiplex PCR relied on a mix of 60 forward primers for TCR Vbeta segments and 13 reverse primers for TCR Jbeta segments. The CDR3 region of rearranged TCR beta genes was amplified from genomic DNA by a multiplex PCR assay. The amplified TCR beta libraries were sequenced on the Illumina HiSeq System as 87-base-pair reads. The authors' analysis ran thus. In a later analysis, about 80 million unique TCR beta chains were counted across the approximately 640 repertoires, and approximately 11 million of these chains were shared by at least two donors. Raw reads were error-corrected and collapsed into unique sequences with a nearest-neighbor algorithm that merged closely related sequences to remove PCR and sequencing errors. Alignment of CDR3 sequences to IMGT reference sequences was used to assign V, D and J gene segments. Each retained sequence needed at least a six-nucleotide match to both a V gene segment and a J gene segment. A rearrangement was called productive if the CDR3 had no stop codons and remained in frame with V and J, and every other rearrangement was called non-productive. Following IMGT convention, CDR3 was defined as the stretch from the second conserved V-encoded cysteine to the conserved J-encoded phenylalanine. The earlier analysis of about 570 of the donors excluded any sequence lacking an unambiguous match to a single V gene segment. An earlier analysis of 587 of the donors classified V segments as functional when productive rearrangements were above 56.7% and as segregating when the standard deviation between donors was above 5%. A statistical classification framework was built for diagnosing cytomegalovirus status from the catalog of TCR beta chain sequences. V and J gene assignment, in a later analysis, came from comparing TCR nucleotide sequences with IMGT/GENE-DB human TR gene sequences. A later analysis assigned CDR3 sequences and most-parsimonious VDJ recombination scenarios with the TCRdist pipeline. A later analysis defined each TCR beta chain by its CDR3 amino acid sequence plus V-gene family, and excluded reads lacking a unique V-gene family. As a way to deal with suspected cross-contamination and a sequencing artifact, a later analysis dropped roughly 620 nucleotide sequences that were highly shared and had low generation probability. In a later analysis, a clonal expansion index for each public chain was calculated from normalized within-repertoire ranks of inferred template counts. In a later analysis, generation probabilities were computed with a VDJ recombination model fitted to out-of-frame rearrangements, and the resulting probabilities were checked against IGoR. Hypergeometric tests were used in a later analysis to score TCR-TCR, TCR-HLA and TCR-CMV co-occurrence, with a repertoire-size bias correction applied to the TCR pairs. In a later analysis, false discovery rates were estimated by permuting HLA or CMV assignments 20 times. In a later analysis, co-occurring TCRs were grouped with DBSCAN, and TCRdist sequence similarity was added when clustering was performed within HLA-allele-positive subsets. Co-occurrence clustering excluded repertoires with fewer than 30,000 or more than 120,000 public chains, plus five with anomalous nucleotide sharing. TCRdb obtained this table from immuneACCESS and retained in-frame rearrangements with V and J assigned. These tables miss some clones; where compared with another copy, unresolved V genes account for less than half of the shortfall, and the remainder is unexplained. D and trimming were read from the DNA, whereas the V and J calls and clone size are those reported in that table. For this sample the table gives roughly 60,000 clones, of which 70% were detected only once. Of the sample, roughly a fifth is held by the ten largest clones.

In total, approximately 700 healthy bone marrow donors made up the cohort. Cohort members were all nominally healthy when sampled, although unrecorded immune exposures were likely present. The donor tested CMV seropositive and was one of the 289 seropositive cohort members. Every donor gave a peripheral blood sample, and the peripheral blood mononuclear cells from that sample were used for TCR beta sequencing. The Qiagen DNeasy Blood Extraction Kit was used to extract genomic DNA from the blood cell samples. Taken from the germline V gene, the CDR1 and CDR2 loops are MNHNS and SASEGT. V was cut back by 9 bases and J by 3 bases, leaving a gap of 15 bases between them. From its cysteine to its phenylalanine, the CDR3 spans 14 amino acids. This entry keeps only the CDR3 DNA: 42 bases, framed from base 1. A remark on this clone: Its cognate antigen has yet to be identified. Base qualities are missing; no much larger clone stands one base away.

Results and caveats for the whole study, not just this receptor: In a later analysis, most CMV-associated TCR beta chains were found to appear HLA-restricted, with HLA associations seemingly driven largely by CMV exposure. The only immune exposure information available for the cohort was CMV serostatus. A later analysis found that HLA-associated TCR beta chains were more clonally expanded and had lower generation probabilities than equally common non-associated chains. A total of around 150 TCR beta chains were listed by the study as associated with cytomegalovirus. In vitro tests confirmed that a few of the cytomegalovirus-associated TCR beta chains recognize cytomegalovirus antigens. In a later genetic analysis, fewer N-insertions in productive TCRs were reported among donors in an Asian-associated ancestry cluster than the roughly 700-donor mean. The sequencing pipeline was judged likely to have produced a cluster of highly shared sequence variants as a technical artifact. While some public TCRs were present in many individuals, most TCR sequences turned up only very rarely across donors. In a later analysis, the rate of TCR association differed among HLA loci, with DRB1 alleles having the most associated TCRs and HLA-C alleles having the fewest. It was suggested by the authors that the approach could potentially be generalized to other disease states and immunological phenotypes. A later analysis reported that several top co-occurrence clusters appeared linked to parvovirus B19, influenza, CMV and Epstein-Barr virus. Linkage disequilibrium might explain the correlated functional status among segregating V segments, but an unknown experimental factor could not be ruled out. An association between a missense DCLRE1C variant and V-gene and J-gene trimming of TCR beta chains was found in a later genetic analysis and replicated in an independent cohort. In both the original and validation cohorts, the classifier was reported to diagnose cytomegalovirus status with high specificity and sensitivity. The cohort was sequenced for TCR beta chains only, and without alpha or paired-chain data the features that could be detected were limited. A further reported finding was that TCR beta sequences accurately predicted the HLA-A and HLA-B alleles for most subjects in the first cohort. Because the 87-base-pair reads could not distinguish some IMGT-functional V segments, including TRBV6-2 and TRBV6-3, those segments were excluded. In a later analysis, 15,000 to 20,000 TCR beta sequences were associated with specific HLA alleles at a false discovery rate of 0.05. In an earlier analysis of about 540 of the donors, most TCR beta V segments were observed in productive rearrangements about 87% or about 30% of the time, broadly matching IMGT annotations. About 17 rarely observed V segments, including chromosome 9 orphons, were excluded from the earlier analysis of several hundred of the donors because counts were too low. Roughly uniform sequencing depth across donors was assumed in presence/absence analyses, although this assumption may not hold. Because HLA typing was missing for some donors at each locus, association tests included only the typed subset. When HLA alleles, especially DR and DQ, strongly co-occurred, attributing TCR associations to individual alleles was difficult.

Sequenced material: PBMCs. Recombination joined TRBV6-1 with TRBJ2-1; a weak D assignment points to TRBD1 (6 bases agree). The sequence came from a woman aged 55 to 70 in good health and CMV-seropositive. The DNA reads TGTGCCAGTCATCCGGGACACATCTACAATGAGCAGTTCTTC. Translated, it gives CASHPGHIYNEQFF.